This TCR beta chain was profiled in a study of cytomegalovirus exposure and HLA in healthy donors. The PCR contained 60 Vbeta and 13 Jbeta primers. The protocol was immunoSEQ multiplex PCR, while the TCRdb copy is restricted to in-frame clones and leaves out a portion. This sample has approximately 110,000 clones, with roughly 74% found just once. Each donor was healthy, and each was a bone marrow donor. Germline trimming cut 1 base from V and 4 bases from J; bases unmatched to any gene: 9. Looked up from germline, CDR1 is SGHNT and CDR2 is YENEEA. The CDR3 is 16 amino acids. Findings and limits, study-wide: In a later analysis, parvovirus B19, influenza, CMV and Epstein-Barr virus appeared linked to several top co-occurrence clusters. Diagnosis of cytomegalovirus status made by the classifier reportedly showed high specificity and sensitivity. The study put 150 to 200 TCR beta chains on its list as cytomegalovirus-associated.

Note on this clone: The target antigen is unknown.

The receptor was derived from a woman in her 50s in good health and CMV-seropositive. The chain is built from TRBV11-3 and TRBJ1-2, with 7 positions matching TRBD1. The sequencing input was PBMCs. CDR3 bases: TGTGCCAGCAGCTTAGCCAGGTGGGGACAGCCCTATGGCTACACCTTC. Amino acid sequence: CASSLARWGQPYGYTF.